A single sample gave rise to the 15 T cell receptor beta chains below, sequenced in a study of identical twins. TCRdb re-called the 5' RACE reads through MiXCR, storing one row per CDR3 protein. This repertoire shows approximately 1.8 million distinct CDR3 sequences, less than 40% found once; its top ten account for over 0.25%. Specimen: cord blood. These receptors were collected from a newborn girl in good health.

The chain has TRBV29-1 and TRBJ1-2, with 7 nucleotides matching TRBD1. CDR3 length equals 16 residues. Per germline, CDR1 SQVTM and CDR2 ANQGSEA. Trimming at V came to 6 bases and at J to 0 bases, leaving 13 bases not matched to a gene. The CDR3 sequence is CSVDDEGQDANYGYTF. The CDR3 DNA follows: TGCAGCGTCGATGATGAAGGACAGGACGCTAACTATGGCTACACCTTC.

This clonotype was recorded a few times. The chain employs TRBV6-2 or TRBV6-3 and TRBJ2-5; unclear D gene. The CDR3 has 11 residues. CDR1 is MNHEY and CDR2 is SVGEGT in the germline V gene. Trimming took off 0 bases at V and 6 bases at J, with 2 bases between the two ends. DNA for the CDR3: TGTGCCAGCAGTTACTCGAAGACCCAGTACTTC. Amino acids: CASSYSKTQYF.

The V call is TRBV5-4, the J call TRBJ1-1; D unresolved. The V and J ends lost 1 base and 1 base respectively, with 8 bases between them. CDR1 SGHNT and CDR2 YYREEE come from the germline V gene (reference sequence). The CDR3 has 14 amino acids. CDR3 protein: CASSLRSQNTEAFF. In DNA, the CDR3 is TGTGCCAGCAGCTTGCGCAGTCAGAACACTGAAGCTTTCTTT.

A few counts support this clonotype. J is TRBJ1-2 and V is TRBV5-1; 7 bases fit TRBD1. The length of the CDR3 is 13 residues. Germline V gene data show CDR1 as SGHRS and CDR2 as YFSETQ. V lost 4 bases to trimming and J lost 6 bases; unmatched junction nucleotides: 6. CDR3 DNA: TGCGCCAGCAGCCTGACAGGGCTCCATGGCTACACCTTC. This encodes CASSLTGLHGYTF. The full variable domain, completed using reference TRBV5-1 and TRBJ1-2, is KAGVTQTPRYLIKTRGQQVTLSCSPISGHRSVSWYQQTPGQGLQFLFEYFSETQRNKGNFPGRFSGRQFSNSRSEMNVSTLELGDSALYLCASSLTGLHGYTFGSGTRLTVV.

The chain recombines TRBV19 with TRBJ1-2; possibly TRBD1 for D (5 bases). Trimming took 3 bases from V and 2 from J, leaving 13 bases between them. The germline V gene has CDR1 LNHDA and CDR2 SQIVND (reference sequence). CDR3 length: 15 amino acids. This chain's CDR3 is CASSIPRGTNYGYTF. In nucleotides, the CDR3 is TGTGCCAGTAGTATTCCGCGAGGGACGAACTATGGCTACACCTTC.

V is TRBV4-1 and J is TRBJ2-1; D is ambiguous. With 0 bases removed from V and 3 bases from J, the gap between germline ends came to 12 bases. Germline lookup yields CDR1 MGHRA and CDR2 YSYEKL. The CDR3 is 16 amino acids. The CDR3 region has the DNA TGCGCCAGCAGCCAAGATAGGTACTCCGACTACAATGAGCAGTTCTTC. It codes for CASSQDRYSDYNEQFF.

The rearrangement links TRBV19 to TRBJ1-1; D unresolved. The CDR3 length is 15 residues. The V end lost 7 bases, the J end lost 4 bases, and 19 bases lay between the germline ends. Germline V gene lookup returns CDR1 LNHDA and CDR2 SQIVND (reference sequence). The CDR3 DNA reads as TGTGCCAGTATCCGAACCGGAGGTTTGGGCACTGAAGCTTTCTTT. Residues: CASIRTGGLGTEAFF.

This chain connects TRBV2 to TRBJ2-2; TRBD1 is a possible D gene (6 bases). The length of the CDR3 is 15 residues. The germline V and J ends were trimmed by 4 bases and 1 base, with 10 bases remaining between them. CDR1 SNHLY and CDR2 FYNNEI come from the germline V gene. As DNA, the CDR3 is TGTGCCAGCAGTGCCCGAGGGGGGAACACCGGGGAGCTGTTTTTT. It codes for CASSARGGNTGELFF.

The rearrangement links TRBV3-1 to TRBJ2-1; TRBD2 agrees at 8 bases. The assigned J gene may be wrong: the sequence end matches TRBJ2-7 better. CDR3 length: 16 amino acids. Per the germline V gene, CDR1 is LGHDT and CDR2 is YNNKEL (reference sequence). This CDR3 reads CASTKNGGAVRNEQYF. CDR3 DNA: TGTGCCAGCACCAAAAACGGGGGGGCCGTGAGGAATGAGCAGTACTTC.

This clonotype was counted a few times. This chain uses TRBV14 with TRBJ1-2; D may be TRBD1 (5 bases). Germline V gene sequence: CDR1 SGHDN, CDR2 FVKESK. The V and J ends lost 4 bases and 7 bases respectively, with 10 bases between them. The CDR3 is made up of 12 amino acids. Here the CDR3 DNA reads TGTGCCAGCAGCCCAGCCAGGGCTGGCTACACCTTC. Translation: CASSPARAGYTF.

The V and J genes are TRBV6-1 and TRBJ2-7; no definite D call. This CDR3 is built from 14 residues. CDR1 and CDR2 (germline): MNHNS, SASEGT. V lost 3 bases and J 5 bases, leaving 14 bases between the germline ends. CDR3 sequence reads: CASSESASIDEQYF. The CDR3 coding sequence is TGTGCCAGCAGTGAGTCGGCTAGTATCGACGAGCAGTACTTC.

This chain joins TRBV5-1 and TRBJ2-7; 8 bases map to TRBD1. Germline V gene data show CDR1 as SGHRS and CDR2 as YFSETQ. V gave up 6 bases and J gave up 5 bases; unmatched junction bases: 1. There are 11 residues in the CDR3. CDR3 sequence reads: CASKDRDEQYF. Here the CDR3 DNA reads TGCGCCAGCAAGGACAGGGACGAGCAGTACTTC. The full variable domain, its missing parts supplied by reference TRBV5-1 and TRBJ2-7, is KAGVTQTPRYLIKTRGQQVTLSCSPISGHRSVSWYQQTPGQGLQFLFEYFSETQRNKGNFPGRFSGRQFSNSRSEMNVSTLELGDSALYLCASKDRDEQYFGPGTRLTVT.

The chain joins TRBV11-1 to TRBJ2-2, with 10 bases identical to TRBD2. The CDR3 runs to 15 residues. Trimming cost V 4 bases and J 6 bases; bases outside gene matches: 5. Per the germline V gene, CDR1 is SGHAT and CDR2 is FQDESV (reference sequence). CDR3 protein: CASSSGTSVAGELFF. The CDR3 coding sequence is TGTGCCAGCAGCTCCGGGACTAGCGTCGCCGGGGAGCTGTTTTTT.

A few counts support this clonotype. This chain connects TRBV5-1 to TRBJ2-1; 8 bases match TRBD2. Germline V gene sequence: CDR1 SGHRS, CDR2 YFSETQ. CDR3 size: 20 residues. With 0 bases clipped from V and 2 bases from J, the junction kept 16 bases outside the gene matches. In nucleotides, the CDR3 is TGCGCCAGCAGCTTGGAATTCGGTTGGTCTAGCGGGTCTACCTACAATGAGCAGTTCTTC. Amino acids: CASSLEFGWSSGSTYNEQFF. Based on the CDR3 plus reference TRBV5-1 and TRBJ2-1, the full variable domain is KAGVTQTPRYLIKTRGQQVTLSCSPISGHRSVSWYQQTPGQGLQFLFEYFSETQRNKGNFPGRFSGRQFSNSRSEMNVSTLELGDSALYLCASSLEFGWSSGSTYNEQFFGPGTRLTVL.

This clonotype has only a few counts. The CDR3 coding sequence is TGTGCCAGCTCACCACGGCCAGGGGGGGAAACTGAAGCTTTCTTT. Translation gives CASSPRPGGETEAFF. The V call is TRBV18, the J call TRBJ1-1; TRBD1 matches at 7 bases. CDR1 is KGHSH and CDR2 is LQKENI in the germline V gene. The CDR3 runs 15 residues. V shed 1 base and J 5 bases; nucleotides not matched to a gene: 7. Combining the CDR3 with reference TRBV18 and TRBJ1-1 gives the whole variable domain NAGVMQNPRHLVRRRGQEARLRCSPMKGHSHVYWYRQLPEEGLKFMVYLQKENIIDESGMPKERFSAEFPKEGPSILRIQQVVRGDSAAYFCASSPRPGGETEAFFGQGTRLTVV.